A selection of T cell receptor beta chains follows, all from one sample in a study of vaccination effects on CD4 cells after COVID-19. Profiling relied on immunoSEQ multiplex PCR, and the TCRdb table lists in-frame clones only, not all of them. The profile shows about 55,000 clones, about two thirds of them singletons. What these receptors recognize is not known. The sample in question was CD4+ T cells from PBMCs cultured with SARS-CoV-2 spike peptides, obtained before COVID-19 vaccination. These receptor sequences come from a human donor who received a COVID-19 vaccine. The CDR3 runs from the conserved cysteine through the conserved F or W.

TRBV4-1	CASSPATGLAKNIQYF
TRBV3-1/TRBV3-2	CASSPSGRNYGYTF
TRBV29-1	CSVHRGDTGELFF
TRBV5-8	CASSLGTLGYTF
TRBV15	CATSRDVRGDYEQYF
TRBV19	CASSKGFFNQPQHF
TRBV7-2	CASSPVRAVASDTQYF
TRBV3-1/TRBV3-2	CASSHYTSGRYNEQFF
TRBV15	CATSQGGYGYTF
TRBV27	CASSPNRGWQETQYF
TRBV28	CASSPGDYGYTF
TRBV28	CASSLAGTAGLKGLNEQFF
TRBV30	CAWSAPNSNQPQHF
TRBV5-4	CASSRGGVTGELFF
TRBV3-1/TRBV3-2	CASSAGGRTSYNEQFF
TRBV5-4	CASSLAAGSNTGELFF
TRBV3-1/TRBV3-2	CASSQERLAGGPVDNEQFF
TRBV27	CASSPGLASNGYTF
TRBV7-2	CASSLGRLAGGAEQYF
TRBV12-3/TRBV12-4	CASSLGGEDTQYF